This T cell receptor (beta chain) was observed in a study of OX40 agonist ivuxolimab in advanced cancers. This clone was seen repeatedly, ten times or more. V shed 7 bases and J shed 8 bases, with 14 bases lying between them. The CDR3 has 13 residues. CDR1 and CDR2 from the germline V gene are SNHLY and FYNNEI. Measured with immunoSEQ multiplex PCR; TCRdb has only the in-frame clones, and not every one. The data hold roughly 60,000 clones, with 85% observed a single time. The J gene is TRBJ1-4, the V gene TRBV2; the D is unclear. The receptor's source is an adult with an advanced solid tumor such as melanoma, head and neck, liver or kidney cancer. The specimen was CD4+ or CD8+ T cells sorted from blood, collected in a trial of the OX40 agonist ivuxolimab. CDR3 sequence reads: CASIRGWQEKLFF. Here the CDR3 DNA reads TGTGCCAGCATACGGGGATGGCAGGAAAAACTGTTTTTT. The full variable domain, rest sourced from reference TRBV2 and TRBJ1-4, is EPEVTQTPSHQVTQMGQEVILRCVPISNHLYFYWYRQILGQKVEFLVSFYNNEISEKSEIFDDQFSVERPDGSNFTLKIRSTKLEDSAMYFCASIRGWQEKLFFGSGTQLSVL.